The clone carrying this TCR beta chain was observed many times. The target antigen is unknown. Not enrolled were patients with uncontrolled infection, other autoimmune disease, pregnancy or lactation. This CDR3 contains 13 residues. Trimming left V 4 bases short and J 8 bases short, with 10 bases between. Germline lookup yields CDR1 KGHDR and CDR2 SFDVKD. Using RNA transcripts as the source, TCR beta CDR3 regions were amplified. The TCR CDR3 first-round RT-PCR relied on the HTBI primer set. TCRdb analysed the multiplex PCR reads with MiXCR anew, one entry per CDR3 protein. This table holds 660,000 or so distinct CDR3 sequences, less than 45% found once. The data stem from a study of T cells in Graves' hyperthyroidism and ophthalmopathy. General observations from the study: Among thyroid clonotypes expanded above 0.001, most also appeared in blood.

Sequencing used peripheral blood or thyroid tissue (not recorded which). The sequence was collected from an adult man with Graves' disease, either hyperthyroidism or ophthalmopathy (not recorded which). The rearrangement uses TRBV24-1 and TRBJ1-4; D perhaps matches TRBD1 (5 bases). Here the CDR3 DNA reads TGTGCCACCAGTGAGGGAAGGGGAGAAAAACTGTTTTTT. It translates to CATSEGRGEKLFF.